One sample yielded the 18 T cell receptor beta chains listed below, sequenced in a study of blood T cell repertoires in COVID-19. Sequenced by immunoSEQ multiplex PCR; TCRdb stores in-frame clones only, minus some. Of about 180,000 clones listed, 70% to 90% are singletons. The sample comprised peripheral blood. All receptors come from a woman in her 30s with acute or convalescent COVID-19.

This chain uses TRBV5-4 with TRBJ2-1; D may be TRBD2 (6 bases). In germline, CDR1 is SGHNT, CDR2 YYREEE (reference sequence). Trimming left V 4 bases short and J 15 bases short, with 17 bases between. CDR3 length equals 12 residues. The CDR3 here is CASSLELAPPFF. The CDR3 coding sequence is TGTGCCAGCAGCCTTGAACTAGCTCCTCCGTTCTTC.

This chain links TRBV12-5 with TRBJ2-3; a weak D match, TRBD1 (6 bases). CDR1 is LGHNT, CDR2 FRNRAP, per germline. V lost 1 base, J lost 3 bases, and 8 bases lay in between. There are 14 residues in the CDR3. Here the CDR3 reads CASGLGGGTDTQYF. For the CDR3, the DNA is TGTGCTAGTGGTTTGGGAGGGGGAACAGATACGCAGTATTTT.

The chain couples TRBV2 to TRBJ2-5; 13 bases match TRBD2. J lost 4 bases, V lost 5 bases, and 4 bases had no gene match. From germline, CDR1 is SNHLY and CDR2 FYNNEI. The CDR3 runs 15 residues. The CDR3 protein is CASSIGTSGTETQYF. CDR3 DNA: TGTGCCAGCAGTATTGGGACTAGCGGGACAGAGACCCAGTACTTC.

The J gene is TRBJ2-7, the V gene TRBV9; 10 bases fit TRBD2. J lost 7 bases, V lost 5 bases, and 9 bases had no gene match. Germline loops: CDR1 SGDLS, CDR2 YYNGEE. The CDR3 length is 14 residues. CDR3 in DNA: TGTGCCAGCAGTGCAGCGGGAGGGCCATATGAGCAGTACTTC. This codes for CASSAAGGPYEQYF.

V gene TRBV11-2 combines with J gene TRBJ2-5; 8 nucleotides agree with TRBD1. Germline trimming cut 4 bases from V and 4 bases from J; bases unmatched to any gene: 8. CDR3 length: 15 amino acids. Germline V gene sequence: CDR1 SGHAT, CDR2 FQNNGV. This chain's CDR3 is CASSSRQGAVETQYF. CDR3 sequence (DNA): TGTGCCAGCAGCTCAAGGCAGGGGGCTGTAGAGACCCAGTACTTC.

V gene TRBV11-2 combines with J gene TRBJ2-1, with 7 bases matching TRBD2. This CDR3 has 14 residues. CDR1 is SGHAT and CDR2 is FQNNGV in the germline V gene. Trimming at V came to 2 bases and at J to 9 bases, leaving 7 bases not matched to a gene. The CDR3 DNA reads TGTGCCAGCAGCTTACCCAGACTAGCTCGTGAGCAGTTCTTC. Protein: CASSLPRLAREQFF.

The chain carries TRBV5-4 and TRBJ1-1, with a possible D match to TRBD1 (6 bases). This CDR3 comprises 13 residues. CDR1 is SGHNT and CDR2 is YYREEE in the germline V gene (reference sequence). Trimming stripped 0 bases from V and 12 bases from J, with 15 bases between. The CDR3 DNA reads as TGTGCCAGCAGCTTGGCGGACAGTGCGGTGTCTTTCTTT. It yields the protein CASSLADSAVSFF.

The CDR3 nucleotides read TGCGCCAGCAGCTCGCAGGGGACTGAAGCTTTCTTT. It encodes CASSSQGTEAFF. This rearrangement joins TRBV5-1 to TRBJ1-1; TRBD1 is a possible D gene (6 bases). The CDR3 has 12 amino acids. The V end was cut by 3 bases, the J end by 5 bases, with 8 bases between. CDR1 and CDR2 (germline): SGHRS, YFSETQ.

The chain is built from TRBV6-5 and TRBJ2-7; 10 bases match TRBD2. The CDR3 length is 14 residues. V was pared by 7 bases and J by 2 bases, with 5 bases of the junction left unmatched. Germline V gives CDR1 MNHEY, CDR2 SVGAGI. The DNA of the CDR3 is TGTGCCAGCACCTTAGCGGGAGGCACCTACGAGCAGTACTTC. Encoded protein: CASTLAGGTYEQYF.

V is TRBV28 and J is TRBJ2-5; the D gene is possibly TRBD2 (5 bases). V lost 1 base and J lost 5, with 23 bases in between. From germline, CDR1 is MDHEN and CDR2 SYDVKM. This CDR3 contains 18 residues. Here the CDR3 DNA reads TGTGCCAGCAGTTTATCCCCGGGATTGGGTGGGTTTGGGGAGACCCAGTACTTC. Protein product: CASSLSPGLGGFGETQYF.

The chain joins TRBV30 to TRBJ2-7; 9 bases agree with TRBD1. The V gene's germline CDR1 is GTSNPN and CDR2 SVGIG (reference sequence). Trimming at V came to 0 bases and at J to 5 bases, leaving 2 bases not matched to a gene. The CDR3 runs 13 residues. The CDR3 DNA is TGTGCCTGGAGTGTACAGGGGGCCAACGAGCAGTACTTC. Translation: CAWSVQGANEQYF. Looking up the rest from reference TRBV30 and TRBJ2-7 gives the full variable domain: SQTIHQWPATLVQPVGSPLSLECTVEGTSNPNLYWYRQAAGRGLQLLFYSVGIGQISSEVPQNLSASRPQDRQFILSSKKLLLSDSGFYLCAWSVQGANEQYFGPGTRLTVT.

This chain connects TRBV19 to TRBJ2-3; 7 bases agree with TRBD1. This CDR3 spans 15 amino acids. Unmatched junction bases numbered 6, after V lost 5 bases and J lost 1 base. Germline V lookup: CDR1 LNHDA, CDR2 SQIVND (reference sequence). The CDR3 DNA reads TGTGCCAGTAGTTTGACAGGGTATGGCACAGATACGCAGTATTTT. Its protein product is CASSLTGYGTDTQYF.

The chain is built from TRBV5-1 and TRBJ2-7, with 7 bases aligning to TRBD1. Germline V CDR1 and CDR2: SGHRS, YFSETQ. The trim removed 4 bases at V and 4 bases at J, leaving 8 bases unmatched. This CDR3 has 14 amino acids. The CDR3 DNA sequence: TGCGCCAGCAGCCTCAGACAGGGTTCTTACGAGCAGTACTTC. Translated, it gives CASSLRQGSYEQYF.

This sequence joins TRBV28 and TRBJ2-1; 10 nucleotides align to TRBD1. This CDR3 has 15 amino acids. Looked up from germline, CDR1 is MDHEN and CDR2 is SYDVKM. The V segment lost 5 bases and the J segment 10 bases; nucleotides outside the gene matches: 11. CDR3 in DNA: TGTGCCAGCAGTACGACAGGGGGCTCCCTCTACGAGCAGTTCTTC. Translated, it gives CASSTTGGSLYEQFF.

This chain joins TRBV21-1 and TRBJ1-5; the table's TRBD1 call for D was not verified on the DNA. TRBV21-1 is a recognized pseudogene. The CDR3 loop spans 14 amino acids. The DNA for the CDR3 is TGTGCCAGCAGCAAACTGAGGGGGAATCAGCCCCAGCATTTT. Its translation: CASSKLRGNQPQHF.

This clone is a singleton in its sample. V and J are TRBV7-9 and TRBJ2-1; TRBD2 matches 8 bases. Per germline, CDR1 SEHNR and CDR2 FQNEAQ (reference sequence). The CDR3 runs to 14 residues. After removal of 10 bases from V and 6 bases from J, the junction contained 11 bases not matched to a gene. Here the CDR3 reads CAIKSGSGPNEQFF. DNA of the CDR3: TGTGCCATCAAAAGCGGGAGTGGGCCCAATGAGCAGTTCTTC.

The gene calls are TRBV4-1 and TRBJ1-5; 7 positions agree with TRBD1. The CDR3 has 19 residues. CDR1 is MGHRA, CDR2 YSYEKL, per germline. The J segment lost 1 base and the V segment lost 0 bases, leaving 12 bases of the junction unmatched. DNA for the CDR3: TGCGCCAGCAGCCAAGATTGTGGGGGGACAGTAGTCAGCAATCAGCCCCAGCATTTT. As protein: CASSQDCGGTVVSNQPQHF.

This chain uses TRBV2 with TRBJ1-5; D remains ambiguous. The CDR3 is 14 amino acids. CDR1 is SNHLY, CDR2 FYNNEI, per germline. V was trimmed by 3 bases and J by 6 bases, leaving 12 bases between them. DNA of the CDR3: TGTGCCAGCAGTGAGCTTTTACGGGGTCAGCCCCAGCATTTT. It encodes CASSELLRGQPQHF.